A selection of T cell receptor beta chains follows, all from one sample in a study of blood T cell repertoires in COVID-19. Sequenced by immunoSEQ multiplex PCR; TCRdb stores in-frame clones only, minus some. This table holds roughly 70,000 clones, about 80% found once. Sequencing was performed on peripheral blood. These receptors were obtained from a woman in her sixties or seventies with acute or convalescent COVID-19. Each CDR3 is given with its conserved first and last residue. The D gene is left open where the match is weak. Clone size appears in some rows only: once, few, many, or a class for an expanded clone.

j_call d_call v_call clone_size cdr3_aa cdr3_nt
TRBJ1-2 TRBD1 TRBV29-1 . CSVERGQYNYGYTF TGCAGCGTTGAAAGGGGACAGTATAACTATGGCTACACCTTC
TRBJ1-2 TRBD1 TRBV5-1 . CASSFDNRGSLGYTF TGCGCCAGCAGTTTCGATAACAGGGGTTCTCTTGGCTACACCTTC
TRBJ2-3 . TRBV21-1 . CASSKGARGQGKPLGTDTQYF TGTGCCAGCAGCAAAGGAGCCCGCGGACAGGGTAAACCCCTCGGCACAGATACGCAGTATTTT
TRBJ2-7 . TRBV7-2 few CASSLLGTSSYEQYF TGTGCCAGCAGCTTACTTGGAACTAGCTCCTACGAGCAGTACTTC
TRBJ1-5 . TRBV19 . CASSPLQGSNQPQHF TGTGCCAGTAGTCCCCTGCAGGGGAGCAATCAGCCCCAGCATTTT
TRBJ1-1 . TRBV20-1 . CSAGDNTEAFF TGCAGTGCAGGGGATAACACTGAAGCTTTCTTT
TRBJ1-1 TRBD1 TRBV25-1 . CASGGGGFDTEAFF TGTGCCAGCGGCGGAGGGGGCTTCGACACTGAAGCTTTCTTT
TRBJ2-3 TRBD2 TRBV4-2 . CASSRGVAGDTDTQYF TGTGCCAGCAGCCGGGGGGTAGCGGGGGACACAGATACGCAGTATTTT
TRBJ1-5 TRBD1 TRBV27 medium-sized CASSFGTGTNQPQHF TGTGCCAGCAGCTTCGGGACAGGGACGAATCAGCCCCAGCATTTT
TRBJ1-4 TRBD1 TRBV30 . CAWRGVDRGNEKLFF TGTGCCTGGAGGGGCGTCGACAGGGGCAATGAAAAACTGTTTTTT
TRBJ2-5 TRBD2 TRBV2 . CAETKPPSGETQYF TGTGCCGAGACGAAACCCCCTAGCGGAGAGACCCAGTACTTC
TRBJ1-6 . TRBV30 . CAWTLGGIWSPLHF TGTGCCTGGACCCTAGGGGGAATATGGTCACCCCTCCACTTT
TRBJ2-7 TRBD1 TRBV6-5 . CASSRAGGGYEQYF TGTGCCAGCAGTCGGGCAGGGGGTGGGTACGAGCAGTACTTC
TRBJ2-2 . TRBV6-5 . CASRRGDTGELFF TGTGCCAGCCGTCGGGGAGACACCGGGGAGCTGTTTTTT
TRBJ1-5 . TRBV12-3/TRBV12-4 . CASSLTGPQHF TGTGCCAGCAGTTTAACAGGGCCCCAGCATTTT
TRBJ1-5 . TRBV2 few CASSIQGYSNQPQHF TGTGCCAGCAGCATCCAGGGTTATAGCAATCAGCCCCAGCATTTT
TRBJ2-7 . TRBV2 . CASSFSDHEQYF TGTGCCAGCAGTTTCAGCGACCACGAGCAGTACTTC
TRBJ1-6 . TRBV11-1 once CASSLEGDSYNSPLHF TGTGCCAGCAGCTTGGAGGGAGACTCCTATAATTCACCCCTCCACTTT
TRBJ1-2 . TRBV20-1 once CSASEELYGYTF TGCAGTGCTAGTGAGGAGCTCTATGGCTACACCTTC
TRBJ1-5 . TRBV3-1/TRBV3-2 once CASSQESWVGQGNQPQHF TGTGCCAGCAGCCAAGAGAGTTGGGTCGGGCAGGGAAATCAGCCCCAGCATTTT
TRBJ2-3 . TRBV7-2 . CASSSVAGHSSTDTQYF TGTGCCAGCAGCTCCGTGGCGGGGCACTCTAGCACAGATACGCAGTATTTT
TRBJ1-4 . TRBV7-8 . CASSPSAGTNEKLFF TGTGCCAGCAGCCCCTCGGCGGGTACTAATGAAAAACTGTTTTTT
TRBJ1-1 . TRBV29-1 . CSGGAVNTEAFF TGCAGCGGTGGGGCCGTGAACACTGAAGCTTTCTTT
TRBJ2-7 TRBD2 TRBV7-9 . CASSLEVGGYRSSVVYF TGTGCCAGCAGCTTAGAGGTGGGGGGGTACAGGAGCAGTGTGGTGTACTTC
TRBJ2-1 . TRBV18 once CASSPGSGGYNEQFF TGTGCCAGCTCACCAGGTAGCGGAGGCTACAATGAGCAGTTCTTC
TRBJ1-4 . TRBV5-1 . CASSLSGPEEKLFF TGCGCCAGCAGCTTGAGCGGTCCAGAGGAAAAACTGTTTTTT
TRBJ2-1 TRBD1 TRBV11-1 . CASSSPGQEMVEQFF TGTGCCAGCAGTTCACCGGGACAGGAGATGGTTGAGCAGTTCTTC
TRBJ1-1 TRBD1 TRBV9 . CASSRPRDRGNTEAFF TGTGCCAGCAGCCGGCCCCGGGACAGGGGGAACACTGAAGCTTTCTTT
TRBJ2-3 TRBD2 TRBV19 . CASRALAGSDTQYF TGTGCCAGTAGGGCACTAGCGGGGTCGGATACGCAGTATTTT
TRBJ2-1 TRBD1 TRBV7-3 few CASSSQGAVRNEQFF TGTGCCAGCAGCTCTCAGGGGGCGGTACGCAATGAGCAGTTCTTC
TRBJ1-1 . TRBV2 . CASRRANTEAFF TGTGCCAGCAGACGAGCGAACACTGAAGCTTTCTTT
TRBJ1-6 . TRBV10-3 . CAISDPLSSYNSPLHF TGTGCCATCAGTGACCCACTTAGCTCCTATAATTCACCCCTCCACTTT
TRBJ2-1 TRBD2 TRBV9 . CASSDPSGGGHNEQFF TGTGCCAGCAGCGACCCTAGCGGGGGGGGACACAATGAGCAGTTCTTC
TRBJ2-1 . TRBV12-3/TRBV12-4 . CASSLGGPEQFF TGTGCCAGCAGCCTCGGGGGTCCTGAGCAGTTCTTC
TRBJ1-4 TRBD1 TRBV2 . CASSDGQGNEKLFF TGTGCCAGCAGCGATGGACAGGGAAATGAAAAACTGTTTTTT
TRBJ2-3 TRBD2 TRBV5-4 . CASSSGLDSTDTQYF TGTGCCAGCAGCTCTGGACTAGACAGCACAGATACGCAGTATTTT
TRBJ1-5 . TRBV10-3 . CAISESKGLINQPQHF TGTGCCATCAGTGAGTCGAAAGGACTGATCAATCAGCCCCAGCATTTT
TRBJ2-3 TRBD1 TRBV29-1 . CSVERDREFYTQYF TGCAGCGTTGAGAGGGACAGGGAGTTTTATACGCAGTATTTT
TRBJ1-6 . TRBV6-6 . CASSLPREFTYNSPLHF TGTGCCAGCAGTCTCCCCCGTGAGTTTACCTATAATTCACCCCTCCACTTT
TRBJ1-2 . TRBV24-1 . CATSDRQGPYGYTF TGTGCCACCAGTGATCGTCAGGGTCCTTATGGCTACACCTTC
TRBJ1-2 TRBD1 TRBV6-5 . CATPGQGGIGGYTF TGTGCCACCCCTGGACAGGGAGGGATTGGCGGCTACACCTTC
TRBJ1-3 TRBD1 TRBV9 . CASSTDRVSGNTIYF TGTGCCAGCAGCACCGACAGGGTATCTGGAAACACCATATATTTT
TRBJ1-2 TRBD1 TRBV27 . CASSRTGNGYTF TGTGCCAGCAGTCGGACAGGGAATGGCTACACCTTC
TRBJ1-6 . TRBV19 . CASIPGGEYNSPLHF TGTGCCAGTATTCCAGGAGGAGAGTATAATTCACCCCTCCACTTT